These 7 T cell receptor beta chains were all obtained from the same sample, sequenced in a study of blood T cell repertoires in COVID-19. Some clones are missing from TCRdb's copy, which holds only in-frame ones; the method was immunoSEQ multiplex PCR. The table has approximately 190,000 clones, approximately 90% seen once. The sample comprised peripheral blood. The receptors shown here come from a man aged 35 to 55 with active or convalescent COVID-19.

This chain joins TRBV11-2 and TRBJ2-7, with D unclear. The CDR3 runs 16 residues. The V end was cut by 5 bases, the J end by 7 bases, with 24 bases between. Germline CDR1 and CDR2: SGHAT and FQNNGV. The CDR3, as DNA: TGTGCCAGCAGCCCAGATGGCCTGAGCCCTACGAGGGAGCAGTACTTC. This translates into CASSPDGLSPTREQYF.

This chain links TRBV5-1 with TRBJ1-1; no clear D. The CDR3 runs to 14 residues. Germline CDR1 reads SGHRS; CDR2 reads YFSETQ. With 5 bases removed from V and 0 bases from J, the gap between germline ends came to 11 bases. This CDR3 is CASSINSMNTEAFF. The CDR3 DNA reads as TGCGCCAGCAGTATAAACAGCATGAACACTGAAGCTTTCTTT. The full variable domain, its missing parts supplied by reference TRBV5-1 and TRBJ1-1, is KAGVTQTPRYLIKTRGQQVTLSCSPISGHRSVSWYQQTPGQGLQFLFEYFSETQRNKGNFPGRFSGRQFSNSRSEMNVSTLELGDSALYLCASSINSMNTEAFFGQGTRLTVV.

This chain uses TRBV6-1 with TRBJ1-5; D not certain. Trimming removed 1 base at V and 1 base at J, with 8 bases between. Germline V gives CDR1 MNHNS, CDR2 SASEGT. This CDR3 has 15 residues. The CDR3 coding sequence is TGTGCCAGCAGTGAAGGAGTGTGGAGCAATCAGCCCCAGCATTTT. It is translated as CASSEGVWSNQPQHF.

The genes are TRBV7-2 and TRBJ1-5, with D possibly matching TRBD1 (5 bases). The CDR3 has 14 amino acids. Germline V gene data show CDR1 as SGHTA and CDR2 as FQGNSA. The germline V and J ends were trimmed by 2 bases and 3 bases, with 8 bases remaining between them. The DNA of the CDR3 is TGTGCCAGCAGCTTATTCAGGGACAATCAGCCCCAGCATTTT. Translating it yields CASSLFRDNQPQHF. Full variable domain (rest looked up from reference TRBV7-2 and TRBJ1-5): GAGVSQSPSNKVTEKGKDVELRCDPISGHTALYWYRQSLGQGLEFLIYFQGNSAPDKSGLPSDRFSAERTGGSVSTLTIQRTQQEDSAVYLCASSLFRDNQPQHFGDGTRLSIL.

The CDR3, as DNA: TGTGCCAGCAGCTTAGAAGCAAATTCACCCCTCCACTTT. It yields the protein CASSLEANSPLHF. J is TRBJ1-6 and V is TRBV7-2; D remains unclear. Per the germline V gene, CDR1 is SGHTA and CDR2 is FQGNSA. The CDR3 is 13 residues long. V dropped 1 base and J dropped 7 bases, with 5 bases sitting between them.

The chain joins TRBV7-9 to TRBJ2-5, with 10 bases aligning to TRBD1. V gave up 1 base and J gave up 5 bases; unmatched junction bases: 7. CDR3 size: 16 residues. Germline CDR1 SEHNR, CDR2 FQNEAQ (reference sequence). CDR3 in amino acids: CASSLDPGQGRETQYF. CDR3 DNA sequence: TGTGCCAGCAGCTTAGACCCGGGACAGGGGCGCGAGACCCAGTACTTC.

CDR3 amino acids: CASRSRSSSGKAQYF. CDR3 DNA: TGTGCCAGCAGGTCCCGGTCGTCTAGCGGGAAAGCGCAGTACTTC. V gene TRBV7-9 combines with J gene TRBJ2-7, with 9 positions matching TRBD2. The CDR3 has 15 residues. The ends lost 6 bases at V and 9 bases at J; junction bases unmatched: 15. Germline-derived CDR1 and CDR2 are SEHNR and FQNEAQ (reference sequence).